This T cell receptor (beta chain) came from a study of blood T cell repertoires in COVID-19. Study background: Donors in the United States, Italy and Spain gave samples during acute or convalescent COVID-19. PBMCs, B-cell-depleted T cells, or T cells provided the cDNA or gDNA that made up the material.

CDR1 is SNHLY, CDR2 FYNNEI, per germline. This CDR3 has 11 amino acids. V was shortened by 4 bases and J by 7 bases, with 8 bases between the two germline ends. Sequenced by immunoSEQ multiplex PCR; TCRdb stores in-frame clones only, minus some. The sample includes about 480,000 clones, approximately 92% of them seen just once. What was sequenced was peripheral blood. The gene calls are TRBV2 and TRBJ2-7; no definite D call. The TCR was taken from a man younger than 35 with COVID-19, enrolled during active disease. CDR3 amino acids: CASSALTEQYF. The CDR3 region has the DNA TGTGCCAGCAGTGCTTTGACAGAGCAGTACTTC. Filled out from reference TRBV2 and TRBJ2-7, the complete variable domain reads EPEVTQTPSHQVTQMGQEVILRCVPISNHLYFYWYRQILGQKVEFLVSFYNNEISEKSEIFDDQFSVERPDGSNFTLKIRSTKLEDSAMYFCASSALTEQYFGPGTRLTVT.